This is a list of T cell receptor beta chains from one sample in a study of technical replicates of blood from several donors. TCRdb's table, derived via immunoSEQ multiplex PCR, lists solely in-frame clones and lacks some. Found here are some 74,000 clones, about nine tenths of them singletons; the top ten hold roughly 0.38%. The sample comprised T cells isolated from PBMCs. These receptor sequences come from a human donor in good health. Both conserved end residues are part of each CDR3. The order of the fields is clone size, J gene, V gene, CDR3 protein. Rows may omit the clone size; those that give it use once, few, many or a size class.

>-|TRBJ2-1|TRBV6-1
CASSELLSSYNEQFF
>-|TRBJ1-2|TRBV4-1
CASSQDPGQGVYGYTF
>once|TRBJ2-7|TRBV5-1
CASSLEPGRTYEQYF
>-|TRBJ2-1|TRBV7-2
CASRLPGGPYNEQFF
>-|TRBJ2-7|TRBV28
CASSGPGTTNFYEQYF
>few|TRBJ1-1|TRBV30
CAWDRGRTEAFF
>-|TRBJ2-1|TRBV27
CASSRGSGYEQFF
>-|TRBJ2-7|TRBV11-2
CASSLGGRAYEQYF
>-|TRBJ1-1|TRBV4-1
CASSRPTGDTEAFF
>-|TRBJ1-4|TRBV11-3
CASSATGGTNEKLFF
>-|TRBJ2-1|TRBV6-6
CASSSQGAEQFF
>-|TRBJ2-7|TRBV5-1
CARTAKGKRYYEQYF
>-|TRBJ2-1|TRBV18
CASSPTSGPYNEQFF
>-|TRBJ2-7|TRBV11-2
CASSLEARGMYEQYF
>-|TRBJ2-5|TRBV18
CASSPRTGGLTGLAGGETQYF
>-|TRBJ2-1|TRBV19
CASSILSSYNEQFF
>-|TRBJ1-3|TRBV4-1
CASSQLDRSGNTIYF
>-|TRBJ2-3|TRBV15
CATSRDLPGSTDTQYF
>-|TRBJ1-2|TRBV7-2
CASSLGQGGLYGYTF
>-|TRBJ2-3|TRBV28
CASSSGYGTSFLDTQYF
>once|TRBJ2-7|TRBV11-3
CASSLEAGTGYEQYF
>few|TRBJ1-1|TRBV11-3
CASSLVTGFFEAFF
>-|TRBJ2-3|TRBV6-4
CASSERRAGYTDTQYF